The subject of this entry is one TCR beta chain. The antigen is not known. The protocol was immunoSEQ multiplex PCR, while the TCRdb copy is restricted to in-frame clones and leaves out a portion. Among 40,000 to 60,000 clones listed, nearly 95% were seen once. This entry is derived from a study of cytomegalovirus exposure and HLA in healthy donors. Findings and limits, study-wide: With high specificity and sensitivity, the classifier reportedly diagnosed cytomegalovirus status. Most TCR sequences proved rare, with some public TCRs found in many donors. The finding came from a later analysis; first-cohort TCR clusters tended to co-occur in the 95 to 150 validation repertoires. TCR beta chains numbering more than 150 were designated cytomegalovirus-associated.

Per the germline V gene, CDR1 is MDHEN and CDR2 is SYDVKM. V lost 6 bases and J 0 bases, leaving 15 bases between the germline ends. This CDR3 region has 15 residues. The rearrangement uses TRBV28 and TRBJ2-7; possibly TRBD2 for D (6 bases). The sequence was collected from a young woman in good health and CMV-seropositive. Sequenced input: PBMCs. The CDR3 nucleotides are TGTGCCAGCAGCTTAGCGGTAGTAAGCTCCTACGAGCAGTACTTC. Protein product: CASSLAVVSSYEQYF.